The rows below give T cell receptor beta chains drawn from one sample of a study of blood T cell repertoires in COVID-19. The table came from immunoSEQ multiplex PCR; TCRdb's copy has only in-frame clones and leaves some out. The top ten hold 3% of the sample, which has 300,000 to 450,000 clones, around 90% seen once. Sequenced: peripheral blood. The receptors were gathered from a human donor in a cohort sampled during active COVID-19. CDR3s include the opening cysteine and the closing phenylalanine or tryptophan. D genes are given only for firm matches. A row's size may be missing; if present it is once, few, many or a size class.

V gene: TRBV30; D gene: NA; J gene: TRBJ1-5; clone size: NA; CDR3 DNA: TGTGCCTGGAGTACCGGGTTAGGGGATCAGCCCCAGCATTTT; CDR3 protein: CAWSTGLGDQPQHF
V gene: TRBV6-5; D gene: NA; J gene: TRBJ2-7; clone size: NA; CDR3 DNA: TGTGCCAGCACAAAGGGGCTAGCCTACGAGCAGTACTTC; CDR3 protein: CASTKGLAYEQYF
V gene: TRBV6-4; D gene: TRBD2; J gene: TRBJ2-3; clone size: many; CDR3 DNA: TGTGCCAGCAGTGACGCGGGAGGCACAGATACGCAGTATTTT; CDR3 protein: CASSDAGGTDTQYF
V gene: TRBV9; D gene: TRBD2; J gene: TRBJ2-2; clone size: NA; CDR3 DNA: TGTGCCAGCAGCGGAAGACTAGCGGGGGCGAACACCGGGGAGCTGTTTTTT; CDR3 protein: CASSGRLAGANTGELFF
V gene: TRBV2; D gene: NA; J gene: TRBJ1-4; clone size: NA; CDR3 DNA: TGTGCCAGCTCTAGTTGGGGGGGAGTGGTTGAAAAACTGTTTTTT; CDR3 protein: CASSSWGGVVEKLFF
V gene: TRBV3-1/TRBV3-2; D gene: NA; J gene: TRBJ2-2; clone size: NA; CDR3 DNA: TGTGCCAGCAGCCCAGGACAGTGGGTCCGCACCGGGGAGCTGTTTTTT; CDR3 protein: CASSPGQWVRTGELFF
V gene: TRBV4-1; D gene: TRBD1; J gene: TRBJ1-2; clone size: NA; CDR3 DNA: TGCGCCAGCAGCCACCGGGACAGGCGTAACTATGGCTACACCTTC; CDR3 protein: CASSHRDRRNYGYTF
V gene: TRBV7-3; D gene: NA; J gene: TRBJ2-7; clone size: NA; CDR3 DNA: TGTGCCAGCAGCTTAGACAGGACCTCCTACGAGCAGTACTTC; CDR3 protein: CASSLDRTSYEQYF
V gene: TRBV9; D gene: TRBD1; J gene: TRBJ2-5; clone size: NA; CDR3 DNA: TGTGCCAGCAGCGAACAGGGGTTAAAAGAGACCCAGTACTTC; CDR3 protein: CASSEQGLKETQYF
V gene: TRBV19; D gene: TRBD1; J gene: TRBJ1-5; clone size: NA; CDR3 DNA: TGTGCCAGTGGGCCGGGCAGGGGGTTTCAGCCCCAGCATTTT; CDR3 protein: CASGPGRGFQPQHF
V gene: TRBV27; D gene: TRBD2; J gene: TRBJ2-1; clone size: NA; CDR3 DNA: TGTGCCAGCAGTTTACCTCCTCTTTCCGGGGGGGCCTACAATGAGCAGTTCTTC; CDR3 protein: CASSLPPLSGGAYNEQFF
V gene: TRBV2; D gene: TRBD2; J gene: TRBJ2-1; clone size: NA; CDR3 DNA: TGTGCCAGCAAAACAGGACTAGCTCCCACTAATGAGCAGTTCTTC; CDR3 protein: CASKTGLAPTNEQFF
V gene: TRBV7-6; D gene: TRBD2; J gene: TRBJ2-2; clone size: NA; CDR3 DNA: TGTGCCAGCAGCCCCCAGGGACTAGCGGGGGGGCAGGGCACCGGGGAGCTGTTTTTT; CDR3 protein: CASSPQGLAGGQGTGELFF
V gene: TRBV10-3; D gene: TRBD1; J gene: TRBJ1-1; clone size: NA; CDR3 DNA: TGTGCCATCTCCCCGACGACAGGGGCGGACACTGAAGCTTTCTTT; CDR3 protein: CAISPTTGADTEAFF
V gene: TRBV5-4; D gene: TRBD1; J gene: TRBJ1-1; clone size: NA; CDR3 DNA: TGTGCCAGCAGCTTCCCTTCCCGGGACAGGGGAAGGGAAACTGAAGCTTTCTTT; CDR3 protein: CASSFPSRDRGRETEAFF
V gene: TRBV28; D gene: NA; J gene: TRBJ1-4; clone size: NA; CDR3 DNA: TGTGCCACCCAACGGGGGGTGAATGAAAAACTGTTTTTT; CDR3 protein: CATQRGVNEKLFF
V gene: TRBV5-6; D gene: NA; J gene: TRBJ1-2; clone size: NA; CDR3 DNA: TGTGCCAGCAGTCGTTCAGGGTTAGGACGGGGCTACACCTTC; CDR3 protein: CASSRSGLGRGYTF
V gene: TRBV13; D gene: NA; J gene: TRBJ1-2; clone size: NA; CDR3 DNA: TGTGCCAGCAGCCGGGCGGGGTATTCGGCCTATGGCTACACCTTC; CDR3 protein: CASSRAGYSAYGYTF
V gene: TRBV19; D gene: TRBD2; J gene: TRBJ2-3; clone size: NA; CDR3 DNA: TGTGCCAGTAGATCTAGCGGGGGGAGCACAGATACGCAGTATTTT; CDR3 protein: CASRSSGGSTDTQYF
V gene: TRBV5-8; D gene: NA; J gene: TRBJ1-3; clone size: NA; CDR3 DNA: TGTGCCAGCAGCTTGGATCGGGAAGGTGGCTCTGGAAACACCATATATTTT; CDR3 protein: CASSLDREGGSGNTIYF
V gene: TRBV12-5; D gene: TRBD1; J gene: TRBJ1-5; clone size: NA; CDR3 DNA: TGTGCTAGTGGTTTGGTTGGGACAGGGAAAGCTAAGCCCCAGCATTTT; CDR3 protein: CASGLVGTGKAKPQHF
V gene: TRBV7-9; D gene: TRBD2; J gene: TRBJ2-1; clone size: NA; CDR3 DNA: TGTGCCAGCAGCTCAGGGGTAGCGGGGGTAGGGTGGGATGAGCAGTTCTTC; CDR3 protein: CASSSGVAGVGWDEQFF
V gene: TRBV3-1/TRBV3-2; D gene: NA; J gene: TRBJ2-5; clone size: NA; CDR3 DNA: TGTGCCAGCAGCCAATCGGGGTCGTACCAAGAGACCCAGTACTTC; CDR3 protein: CASSQSGSYQETQYF
V gene: TRBV2; D gene: TRBD1; J gene: TRBJ1-1; clone size: NA; CDR3 DNA: TGTGCCATCGACAGGGAAAGGGACACTGAAGCTTTCTTT; CDR3 protein: CAIDRERDTEAFF
V gene: TRBV30; D gene: NA; J gene: TRBJ1-2; clone size: many; CDR3 DNA: TGTGCCTGGAGTCGGTCTATACCTGTCTATGGCTACACCTTC; CDR3 protein: CAWSRSIPVYGYTF
V gene: TRBV9; D gene: NA; J gene: TRBJ1-1; clone size: NA; CDR3 DNA: TGTGCCAGCAGCGTAGGTTGGTTGGCGAACACTGAAGCTTTCTTT; CDR3 protein: CASSVGWLANTEAFF
V gene: TRBV20-1; D gene: NA; J gene: TRBJ1-2; clone size: NA; CDR3 DNA: TGCAGTGCTAGACAGAAAAATGGCTACACCTTC; CDR3 protein: CSARQKNGYTF
V gene: TRBV18; D gene: NA; J gene: TRBJ1-4; clone size: NA; CDR3 DNA: TGTGCCAGCTCACCAACAGCCCCAGCAACTAATGAAAAACTGTTTTTT; CDR3 protein: CASSPTAPATNEKLFF
V gene: TRBV5-1; D gene: NA; J gene: TRBJ2-1; clone size: NA; CDR3 DNA: TGCGCCAGCAGCGCGGGACGCAACAATGAGCAGTTCTTC; CDR3 protein: CASSAGRNNEQFF